Below are 32 T cell receptor beta chains sequenced from a single sample in a study of regulatory T cells in long-lasting Graves disease. Sample time point: newly diagnosed GD, antithyroid drugs for less than 3 months. PBMC RNA was the source of the TCR library. Building the TCR beta libraries relied on iRepertoire HTBI primers, and CDR3 regions underwent Arm-PCR. TCRdb reprocessed the multiplex PCR reads via MiXCR and lists one record per CDR3 protein. Of hundreds of thousands of distinct CDR3 sequences listed, around 17% were seen once; the top ten hold 15% to 20%. The sample also formed part of further work on T cells in Graves' hyperthyroidism and ophthalmopathy.

The input for sequencing was peripheral blood mononuclear cells (PBMCs), taken at new diagnosis, from a patient treated with antithyroid drugs. All receptors come from a woman between 25 and 40 years old with Graves disease.

This clonotype came up many times. This chain joins TRBV9 and TRBJ1-1; maybe TRBD1 (5 bases). The CDR3 has 14 amino acids. V was trimmed by 6 bases and J by 2 bases, leaving 14 bases between them. The germline V gene has CDR1 SGDLS and CDR2 YYNGEE. Written as DNA, the CDR3 is TGTGCCAGCACCTCGTCGGGGGGAAACACTGAAGCTTTCTTT. As protein: CASTSSGGNTEAFF.

This clonotype was seen just once. A much more abundant neighbour one base away suggests this may be a read error. The CDR3 end shows no conserved phenylalanine or tryptophan, and so a read error is likely. The rearrangement joins TRBV6-1 to TRBJ1-2; possible D gene TRBD1, 6 bases. Germline-derived CDR1 and CDR2 are MNHNS and SASEGT. Between the trimmed V and J ends, which lost 5 bases and 4 bases, there was a span of 26 bases. This CDR3 has 18 residues. The CDR3: CASSTTGTTSTMGYGYTL. The CDR3 nucleotides read TGTGCCAGCAGTACAACCGGGACAACATCAACTATGGGCTATGGCTACACCCTC.

This clonotype was seen many times. This chain connects TRBV20-1 to TRBJ2-5; D is tentatively TRBD1 or TRBD2 (5 bases each). Trimming took off 2 bases at V and 2 bases at J, with 12 bases between the two ends. Per the germline V gene, CDR1 is DFQATT and CDR2 is SNEGSKA (reference sequence). CDR3 length equals 14 residues. The CDR3 DNA reads as TGCAGTGCTAGACTGGGGGATCCTCAAGAGACCCAGTACTTC. Translation: CSARLGDPQETQYF.

The chain carries TRBV4-1 and TRBJ1-1; D uncertain. The germline V gene encodes CDR1 MGHRA and CDR2 YSYEKL. This CDR3 has 13 amino acids. Trimming cost V 0 bases and J 6 bases, with 8 bases left between them. The CDR3 DNA is TGCGCCAGCAGCCAAGATCCTGCGGCTGAAGCTTTCTTT. Translated: CASSQDPAAEAFF.

This clonotype was recorded many times. The chain is built from TRBV11-2 and TRBJ1-1, with a weak D call TRBD1 (5 bases). V gave up 2 bases and J gave up 0 bases, with 10 bases separating them. Germline lookup yields CDR1 SGHAT and CDR2 FQNNGV. The CDR3 is 15 residues long. The CDR3 DNA is TGTGCCAGCAGCTTACAGGGTCAGGTGAACACTGAAGCTTTCTTT. Translating gives CASSLQGQVNTEAFF.

In its sample, this clonotype was seen many times. The rearrangement uses TRBV10-3 and TRBJ1-4; 10 positions agree with TRBD1. Germline lookup yields CDR1 ENHRY and CDR2 SYGVKD. Trimming removed 4 bases from V and 6 bases from J; junction bases left unmatched: 5. This CDR3 is built from 15 residues. The CDR3 DNA reads as TGTGCCATCAGTGGACGGACAGGGGGTGATGAAAAACTGTTTTTT. Translation gives CAISGRTGGDEKLFF.

Many counts were recorded for this clonotype. The chain has TRBV7-2 and TRBJ2-2; TRBD1 aligns across 9 bases. J lost 10 bases, V lost 6 bases, and 6 bases had no gene match. The germline CDR1 and CDR2 sequences are SGHTA and FQGNSA. CDR3 length: 13 amino acids. CDR3 DNA: TGTGCCAGCAGGGGACAGGGAAGGGAGGAGCTGTTTTTT. It yields the protein CASRGQGREELFF. Together with reference TRBV7-2 and TRBJ2-2, the CDR3 gives the full variable domain: GAGVSQSPSNKVTEKGKDVELRCDPISGHTALYWYRQSLGQGLEFLIYFQGNSAPDKSGLPSDRFSAERTGGSVSTLTIQRTQQEDSAVYLCASRGQGREELFFGEGSRLTVL.

There are many counts of this clonotype. V and J are TRBV28 and TRBJ2-7, with D hard to call. Germline CDR1 is MDHEN and CDR2 is SYDVKM. The V and J ends lost 5 bases and 1 base respectively, with 6 bases between them. This CDR3 region has 12 residues. CDR3: CASSQLSYEQYF. DNA for the CDR3: TGTGCCAGCAGTCAGCTGTCCTACGAGCAGTACTTC.

The chain combines TRBV5-1 with TRBJ2-1; no firm D call. The ends were cut back, 1 base at V and 7 bases at J, with 6 bases in the middle. Germline CDR1 is SGHRS and CDR2 is YFSETQ. The CDR3 covers 12 residues. The CDR3 DNA reads as TGCGCCAGCAGCTTGTGGGAAAATGAGCAGTTCTTC. This encodes CASSLWENEQFF.

V and J are TRBV20-1 and TRBJ2-5; TRBD1 matches 7 bases. Germline V CDR1 and CDR2: DFQATT, SNEGSKA (reference sequence). This CDR3 has 15 residues. V shed 6 bases, J shed 0 bases, and the junction held 10 bases outside the gene matches. The CDR3 loop is CSAQGGLSYQETQYF. The CDR3 DNA reads as TGCAGTGCGCAAGGGGGCTTATCGTACCAAGAGACCCAGTACTTC.

This clonotype was recorded a few times. V and J are TRBV28 and TRBJ1-1; D ambiguous. Trimming removed 11 bases at V and 3 bases at J, with 10 bases between. The CDR3 is 11 amino acids. In germline, CDR1 is MDHEN, CDR2 SYDVKM. Here the CDR3 reads CAGRSDTEAFF. The CDR3 DNA is TGTGCCGGCCGATCTGACACTGAAGCTTTCTTT.

The chain recombines TRBV5-8 with TRBJ2-1; either TRBD1 or TRBD2 may supply D (6 bases each). The DNA matches TRBJ2-5 better at its end, which makes the J call doubtful. CDR3 size: 14 residues. Germline V lookup: CDR1 SGHTS, CDR2 YDEGEE. This CDR3 is CASSLKGGGGTQYF. The DNA of the CDR3 is TGTGCCAGCAGCTTGAAAGGAGGGGGTGGGACCCAGTACTTC.

This clonotype was counted a few times. V usage is TRBV6-1 and J usage is TRBJ2-3; tentative D call: TRBD1 (6 bases). CDR1 is MNHNS, CDR2 SASEGT, per germline. This CDR3 has 18 residues. V was shortened by 7 bases and J by 1 base, with 24 bases between the two germline ends. CDR3 in amino acids: CASTNHRPTGSRTDTQYF. The CDR3 nucleotides are TGTGCCAGCACTAACCACCGCCCGACAGGTTCCCGCACAGATACGCAGTATTTT.

The chain employs TRBV6-1 and TRBJ2-2, with D perhaps TRBD2 (6 bases). V was trimmed by 5 bases and J by 7 bases, leaving 11 bases between them. Germline CDR1 MNHNS, CDR2 SASEGT. There are 13 residues in the CDR3. The CDR3 DNA reads TGTGCCAGCAGTACGACTAGTGGCGGGGAGCTGTTTTTT. It encodes CASSTTSGGELFF.

V is TRBV7-2 and J is TRBJ2-2, with D possibly being TRBD1 (6 bases). The CDR3 sequence is 15 residues long. Per germline, CDR1 SGHTA and CDR2 FQGNSA. V was pared by 5 bases and J by 4 bases, with 14 bases between. The CDR3 protein is CASSLSRQVTGELFF. The DNA of the CDR3 is TGTGCCAGCAGCCTATCGAGACAGGTCACCGGGGAGCTGTTTTTT.

This clonotype was observed at least ten times. The CDR3 loop is CASRRFSPGSYNEQFF. The CDR3 DNA reads as TGTGCCAGCCGACGATTCAGTCCCGGCTCCTACAATGAGCAGTTCTTC. The J gene is TRBJ2-1, the V gene TRBV7-2; D is undetermined. Trimming left V 8 bases short and J 0 bases short, with 17 bases between. There are 16 residues in the CDR3. The germline V gene has CDR1 SGHTA and CDR2 FQGNSA.

This clonotype was detected many times. The CDR3 is CASRMKTGGRNGYTF. Written as DNA, the CDR3 is TGTGCCAGTAGAATGAAAACAGGGGGCAGGAATGGCTACACCTTC. The rearrangement joins TRBV19 to TRBJ1-2, with 9 nucleotides matching TRBD1. The CDR3 sequence is 15 residues long. Germline trimming cut 6 bases from V and 6 bases from J; bases unmatched to any gene: 11. The germline CDR1 and CDR2 sequences are LNHDA and SQIVND (reference sequence).

This clonotype was found a few times. Written as DNA, the CDR3 is TGCAGCGTTGTCCATTACAATGAGCAGTTCTTC. Its translation is CSVVHYNEQFF. The gene calls are TRBV29-1 and TRBJ2-1; D is ambiguous. This CDR3 spans 11 amino acids. V lost 4 bases and J lost 4, with 5 bases in between. Germline V CDR1 and CDR2: SQVTM, ANQGSEA.

This chain links TRBV3-1 with TRBJ1-1; possible D gene TRBD1, 5 bases. Trimming shortened V by 7 bases and J by 12 bases, and 15 bases separated the two germline ends. CDR3 length: 11 amino acids. The germline gives CDR1 LGHDT, CDR2 YNNKEL (reference sequence). CDR3 DNA: TGTGCCAGCAACTCCGGGGGTGCGTCTTTCTTT. Its translation is CASNSGGASFF.

In DNA form, the CDR3 reads TGCGCCAGCAGCTTGGGACTAAGGGACCCCGGGCAGTACTTC. Its protein product is CASSLGLRDPGQYF. The genes are TRBV5-1 and TRBJ2-7; D possibly matches TRBD1 or TRBD2 (5 bases each). The germline gives CDR1 SGHRS, CDR2 YFSETQ. V was shortened by 0 bases and J by 9 bases, with 16 bases between the two germline ends. This CDR3 region has 14 residues. The complete variable domain, with remaining parts taken from reference TRBV5-1 and TRBJ2-7, reads KAGVTQTPRYLIKTRGQQVTLSCSPISGHRSVSWYQQTPGQGLQFLFEYFSETQRNKGNFPGRFSGRQFSNSRSEMNVSTLELGDSALYLCASSLGLRDPGQYFGPGTRLTVT.

This clonotype was found once. V usage is TRBV28 and J usage is TRBJ1-1; D possibly corresponds to TRBD1 (6 bases). The CDR3 contains 12 residues. The germline V gene has CDR1 MDHEN and CDR2 SYDVKM. V was clipped by 6 bases and J by 11 bases, with 16 bases between them. CDR3 in amino acids: CASRSLQGRAFF. For the CDR3, the DNA is TGTGCCAGCAGGTCATTACAGGGAAGGGCTTTCTTT.

CDR3 amino acids: CASSLTLTGGQETQYF. The CDR3 nucleotides read TGTGCCAGCAGCTTGACCCTGACAGGGGGCCAAGAGACCCAGTACTTC. The chain links TRBV5-4 to TRBJ2-5; 9 bases match TRBD1. V was pared by 1 base and J by 1 base, with 5 bases of the junction left unmatched. The CDR3 has 16 residues. The germline CDR1 and CDR2 sequences are SGHNT and YYREEE (reference sequence).

This clonotype was picked up many times. V is TRBV2 and J is TRBJ2-7; TRBD2 might be the D (6 bases). Trimming pared 5 bases from V and 3 bases from J, leaving 29 bases between. Germline assignment: CDR1 SNHLY and CDR2 FYNNEI. This CDR3 spans 19 amino acids. The CDR3 DNA sequence: TGTGCCAGCAGTACCCGCGGCCAGGGAAGGTCGGCGGGAAGCTACGAGCAGTACTTC. Amino acids: CASSTRGQGRSAGSYEQYF.

This clonotype was seen at least ten times. DNA for the CDR3: TGTGCCAGCAGCCCCGCCCGGGATACGCAGTATTTT. Translation gives CASSPARDTQYF. The gene calls are TRBV12-3 or TRBV12-4 and TRBJ2-3; D call uncertain. With 6 bases removed from V and 6 bases from J, the gap between germline ends came to 10 bases. CDR3 length: 12 amino acids.

This clonotype was detected a few times. This sequence joins TRBV28 and TRBJ2-7; D gene unclear. Trimming took off 6 bases at V and 5 bases at J, with 14 bases between the two ends. The germline gives CDR1 MDHEN, CDR2 SYDVKM. The CDR3 is 13 amino acids. The CDR3 coding sequence is TGTGCCAGCAGCCGTCTAGAATCGGACGAGCAGTACTTC. This encodes CASSRLESDEQYF.

Points on this clonotype: This could be a read error, since a much larger clone is one nucleotide away. CDR3 sequence reads: CASSDVKRGKNTEAFF. DNA of the CDR3: TGTGCCAGCAGTGATGTGAAAAGGGGAAAGAACACTGAAGCTTTCTTT. This rearrangement joins TRBV12-3 or TRBV12-4 to TRBJ1-1; TRBD1 is a possible D gene (5 bases). There are 16 residues in the CDR3. V lost 5 bases, J lost 1 base, and 17 bases lay in between.

This clonotype was detected only a few times. The chain couples TRBV12-3 or TRBV12-4 to TRBJ1-3; TRBD1 aligns across 7 bases. There are 14 residues in the CDR3. V lost 6 bases to trimming and J lost 5 bases; unmatched junction nucleotides: 7. The CDR3 DNA follows: TGTGCCAGCAGCTTACAGGGGATGAGAAACACCATATATTTT. Translation: CASSLQGMRNTIYF.

This clonotype was counted at least ten times. This chain joins TRBV7-9 and TRBJ2-7; perhaps D is TRBD1 or TRBD2 (5 bases each). Per the germline V gene, CDR1 is SEHNR and CDR2 is FQNEAQ (reference sequence). Between the trimmed V and J ends, which lost 1 base and 7 bases, there was a span of 11 bases. The length of the CDR3 is 13 residues. The CDR3 DNA is TGTGCCAGCAGCTTAGACGGGACGGGGGAGCAGTACTTC. Its protein is CASSLDGTGEQYF.

This clonotype was counted ten times or more. This chain connects TRBV10-3 to TRBJ1-1, with a weak D call TRBD1 (5 bases). V shed 0 bases and J shed 6 bases, with 5 bases lying between them. CDR3 length equals 12 residues. The germline V gene encodes CDR1 ENHRY and CDR2 SYGVKD. The CDR3 DNA reads TGTGCCATCAGTGAGTCAGGGGCTGAAGCTTTCTTT. Protein product: CAISESGAEAFF.

The V gene is TRBV4-1, the J gene TRBJ1-1, with D uncertain. This CDR3 spans 14 amino acids. The V end was cut by 5 bases, the J end by 0 bases, with 10 bases between. In germline, CDR1 is MGHRA, CDR2 YSYEKL. CDR3 in DNA: TGCGCCAGCAGCATCTTGGCCGTGAACACTGAAGCTTTCTTT. This translates into CASSILAVNTEAFF.

This clonotype was counted at least ten times. The chain links TRBV10-3 to TRBJ1-5, with 7 bases identical to TRBD1. Germline V gene sequence: CDR1 ENHRY, CDR2 SYGVKD. The length of the CDR3 is 15 residues. Trimming took 6 bases from V and 2 from J; bases not matched to a gene: 7. The CDR3 is CAISKTGDRNQPQHF. The CDR3 region has the DNA TGTGCCATCAGCAAAACAGGGGACCGCAATCAGCCCCAGCATTTT.

In its sample, this clonotype was seen many times. The J gene is TRBJ2-7, the V gene TRBV12-3 or TRBV12-4; D possibly matches TRBD1 or TRBD2 (5 bases each). Trimming shortened V by 6 bases and J by 1 base, and 16 bases separated the two germline ends. CDR3 length: 15 amino acids. This CDR3 is CASSSGDPSSYEQYF. Written as DNA, the CDR3 is TGTGCCAGCAGCTCTGGGGACCCATCTTCCTACGAGCAGTACTTC.